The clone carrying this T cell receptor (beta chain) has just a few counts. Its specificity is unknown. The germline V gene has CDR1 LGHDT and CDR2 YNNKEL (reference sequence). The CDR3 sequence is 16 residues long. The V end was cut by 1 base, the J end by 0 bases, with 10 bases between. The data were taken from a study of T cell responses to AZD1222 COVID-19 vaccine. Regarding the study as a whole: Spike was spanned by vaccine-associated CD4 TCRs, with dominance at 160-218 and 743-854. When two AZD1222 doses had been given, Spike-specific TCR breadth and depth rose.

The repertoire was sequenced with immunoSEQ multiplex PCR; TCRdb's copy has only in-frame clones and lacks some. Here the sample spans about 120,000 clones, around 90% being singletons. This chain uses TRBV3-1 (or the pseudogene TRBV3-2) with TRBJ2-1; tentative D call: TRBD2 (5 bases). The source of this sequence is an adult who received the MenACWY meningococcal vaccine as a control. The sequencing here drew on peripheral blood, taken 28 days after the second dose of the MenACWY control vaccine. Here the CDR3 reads CASSQGSGSSYNEQFF. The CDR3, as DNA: TGTGCCAGCAGCCAAGGAAGCGGAAGCTCCTACAATGAGCAGTTCTTC.